This T cell receptor beta chain was identified in a study of sequential checkpoint blockade in melanoma. Study in general: Matched biopsies came pretreatment and at week 13 for some 21 patients. Study-level points and caveats: T-cell fraction and clonality followed PD-L1 and CD8+ counts, not mutational load.

The ends lost 7 bases at V and 1 base at J; junction bases unmatched: 10. Germline CDR1 is SGHRS and CDR2 is YFSETQ. The length of the CDR3 is 16 residues. As to treatment: randomized to nivolumab then ipilimumab (arm A) or the reverse (arm B). TCRdb's table, derived via immunoSEQ multiplex PCR, lists solely in-frame clones and lacks some. Among 20,000 to 25,000 clones, approximately 30% were seen once, and the ten largest hold under 8.5%. A note on this clone: Its specificity is unknown.

J is TRBJ1-4 and V is TRBV5-1; 7 bases agree with TRBD1. Specimen: tumor tissue (inferred from file names), collected from a patient given nivolumab and ipilimumab in sequence. The TCR comes from a human donor with melanoma. The CDR3 is CASDNRGRETNEKLFF. CDR3 nucleotide sequence: TGCGCCAGCGACAACAGGGGACGAGAAACTAATGAAAAACTGTTTTTT.